The 10 T cell receptor beta chains in this list originate from one sample, sequenced in a study of blood T cell repertoires in COVID-19. TCRdb's copy holds only in-frame clones and misses some; the assay was immunoSEQ multiplex PCR. The sample carries about 74,000 clones, around 74% recorded once. Sequencing input: peripheral blood. Every receptor here comes from a man between 65 and 79 years old with acute or convalescent COVID-19.

There are a few counts of this clone. The chain is built from TRBV5-4 and TRBJ2-2, with 10 positions matching TRBD1. Losses at the gene ends were 6 bases for V and 6 bases for J; bases not matched to a gene: 5. The CDR3 sequence is 14 residues long. Germline V gene lookup returns CDR1 SGHNT and CDR2 YYREEE (reference sequence). CDR3 sequence: CASNDRGPAGELFF. The CDR3 coding sequence is TGTGCCAGCAATGACAGGGGGCCGGCCGGGGAGCTGTTTTTT.

This chain links TRBV11-1 with TRBJ2-5, with 13 bases fitting TRBD2. CDR1 is SGHAT and CDR2 is FQDESV in the germline V gene (reference sequence). The CDR3 extends over 16 amino acids. With V trimmed by 6 bases and J by 3 bases, 7 bases remained unmatched. The CDR3 region is CASSPFGLAGEETQYF. Here the CDR3 DNA reads TGTGCCAGCAGTCCCTTTGGACTAGCGGGAGAAGAGACCCAGTACTTC.

The rearrangement joins TRBV11-2 to TRBJ2-1; D possibly corresponds to TRBD2 (6 bases). V was shortened by 1 base and J by 3 bases, with 13 bases between the two germline ends. CDR3 size: 16 residues. CDR1 and CDR2 (germline): SGHAT, FQNNGV. The CDR3 DNA follows: TGTGCCAGCAGCTTAGTGGCAGGGACTTACTACAATGAGCAGTTCTTC. This codes for CASSLVAGTYYNEQFF.

The sample holds a few counts of this clone. The chain couples TRBV7-3 to TRBJ2-2; D perhaps matches TRBD1 (6 bases). Trimming removed 4 bases from V and 6 bases from J, with 12 bases in between. The length of the CDR3 is 14 residues. Per the germline V gene, CDR1 is SGHTA and CDR2 is FQGTGA. This CDR3 is CASSSTGIAGELFF. In DNA form, the CDR3 reads TGTGCCAGCAGCTCTACAGGGATAGCCGGGGAGCTGTTTTTT.

This chain joins TRBV27 and TRBJ2-2, with TRBD2 identical over 7 bases. The germline CDR1 and CDR2 sequences are MNHEY and SMNVEV (reference sequence). The length of the CDR3 is 14 residues. Trimming removed 7 bases from V and 0 bases from J; junction bases left unmatched: 2. CDR3: CASKGGPNTGELFF. In DNA, the CDR3 is TGTGCCAGCAAGGGAGGGCCGAACACCGGGGAGCTGTTTTTT.

The genes are TRBV7-9 and TRBJ1-1, with a weak D call TRBD1 (6 bases). Germline V gene data show CDR1 as SEHNR and CDR2 as FQNEAQ (reference sequence). The CDR3 is made up of 16 amino acids. With 0 bases removed from V and 1 base from J, the gap between germline ends came to 12 bases. CDR3 region: CASSLARGAGNTEAFF. The CDR3 region has the DNA TGTGCCAGCAGCTTAGCGCGGGGGGCTGGGAACACTGAAGCTTTCTTT.

The table lists this clone with a count of one. V is TRBV2 and J is TRBJ2-7; perhaps TRBD1 as D (6 bases). This CDR3 is built from 16 residues. The ends were cut back, 3 bases at V and 1 base at J, with 16 bases in the middle. Germline V gene data show CDR1 as SNHLY and CDR2 as FYNNEI. CDR3 nucleotide sequence: TGTGCCAGCAGTGACGGGACAACCCCCTATTCCTACGAGCAGTACTTC. Translating gives CASSDGTTPYSYEQYF.

The chain carries TRBV7-2 and TRBJ2-1; 7 nucleotides align to TRBD1. J lost 10 bases, V lost 2 bases, and 5 bases had no gene match. This CDR3 spans 13 amino acids. Looked up from germline, CDR1 is SGHTA and CDR2 is FQGNSA. CDR3 protein: CASSLSGGWEQFF. CDR3 DNA sequence: TGTGCCAGCAGCTTATCAGGGGGATGGGAGCAGTTCTTC.

This clone has a single count. The chain uses TRBV6-2 or TRBV6-3 and TRBJ1-1; D is undetermined. Trimming cost V 5 bases and J 0 bases, with 10 bases left between them. This CDR3 contains 14 residues. Germline V gene data show CDR1 as MNHEY and CDR2 as SVGEGT. The CDR3 DNA reads TGTGCCAGCAGTCCCGAGAGGATGAACACTGAAGCTTTCTTT. It codes for CASSPERMNTEAFF.

Written as DNA, the CDR3 is TGTGCCAGCAGCCAAGAAGCCGGGAGGTACGAGCAGTACTTC. It codes for CASSQEAGRYEQYF. This chain uses TRBV3-1 (or the pseudogene TRBV3-2) with TRBJ2-7, with TRBD2 matching 7 bases. Germline CDR1 and CDR2: LGHDT and YNNKEL (reference sequence). The CDR3 length is 14 residues. V trimming: 0 bases; J trimming: 4 bases; junction bases outside the gene matches: 3.